This TCR beta chain was recovered during a study of shared clonotypes between healthy human individuals. The wider study: CD8 memory received one plate per donor, CD8 naive two, CD4 memory three and CD4 naive three. Study-wide results and limits: Rarefaction indicated that sorted-subset sequencing remained incomplete although depth was large.

The material for each subset, its genomic DNA, was split evenly across several immunoSEQ plates. Clones were sequenced by immunoSEQ multiplex PCR, and TCRdb holds only the in-frame ones, with some missing. The sample carries about 660,000 clones, around two thirds recorded once. As regards this clone: Its antigen is undetermined.

V lost 7 bases, J lost 8 bases, and 14 bases lay in between. The CDR3 extends over 13 amino acids. The germline gives CDR1 SEHNR, CDR2 FQNEAQ (reference sequence). The sample comprised memory CD4+ T cells sorted from blood. The subset: CD45RA-negative fraction. The receptor was isolated from a woman aged 25 to 39 in good health. This chain joins TRBV7-9 and TRBJ2-2; the D is unclear. The chain's CDR3 is CASNSESRGELFF. The CDR3 nucleotides are TGTGCCAGCAACAGCGAGTCAAGAGGGGAGCTGTTTTTT.